A selection of T cell receptor beta chains follows, all from one sample in a study of cytomegalovirus exposure and HLA in healthy donors. Sequenced by immunoSEQ multiplex PCR; TCRdb stores in-frame clones only, minus some. The data show fewer than 45,000 clones, 90% seen once. Material for sequencing was PBMCs. Receptors were obtained from a woman aged 18 to 35 in good health and CMV-seronegative. The CDR3 runs from the conserved cysteine through the conserved F or W. Each record gives: J gene, V gene, CDR3 length, clone size, D gene, CDR3 DNA, CDR3 protein. The D gene is left open where the match is weak. Not every row has a clone size; where given, it reads once, few, many or a size class.

TRBJ2-7	TRBV7-9	14	-	-	TGTGCCAGCAGCTTAGGTGCGTGGGAGGACGAGCAGTACTTC	CASSLGAWEDEQYF
TRBJ2-7	TRBV5-1	17	few	-	TGCGCCAGCAGCCCCCTCGACAGGGAGGTCGTCGTCTACGAGCAGTACTTC	CASSPLDREVVVYEQYF
TRBJ2-6	TRBV15	15	few	-	TGTGCCACCAGCAGAGATCGCCAGGGGGCCAACGTCCTGACTTTC	CATSRDRQGANVLTF
TRBJ1-1	TRBV6-6	14	-	TRBD1	TGTGCCAGCAGTTACAGGACAGGGAACACTGAAGCTTTCTTT	CASSYRTGNTEAFF
TRBJ2-5	TRBV7-3	13	-	TRBD2	TGTGCCAGCAGCTTCGGGGGGGAAGAGACCCAGTACTTC	CASSFGGEETQYF
TRBJ1-2	TRBV7-6	14	-	TRBD1	TGTGCCAGCAGCCGTTGGCAGGGGGCAGATGGCTACACCTTC	CASSRWQGADGYTF
TRBJ1-4	TRBV11-1	13	-	-	TGTGCCAGCAGCTTACGTCCTAATGAAAAACTGTTTTTT	CASSLRPNEKLFF
TRBJ1-1	TRBV5-4	16	-	TRBD1	TGTGCCAGCAGCTTGGGGGACAGTCGTACTAACACTGAAGCTTTCTTT	CASSLGDSRTNTEAFF
TRBJ2-1	TRBV7-3	16	-	TRBD2	TGTGCCAGCAGCTTAACTCGGACTAGCATCCTCAATGAGCAGTTCTTC	CASSLTRTSILNEQFF
TRBJ2-3	TRBV7-2	16	-	TRBD2	TGTGCCAGCAGCCCCCGACTAGCGGGGCGCACAGATACGCAGTATTTT	CASSPRLAGRTDTQYF
TRBJ2-7	TRBV7-9	13	-	TRBD1	TGTTCCAGCAGATATAGACAGGGTAACGAGCAGTACTTC	CSSRYRQGNEQYF
TRBJ2-5	TRBV7-9	14	-	-	TGTTCCAGCAGCTTAACGGTACGGGAAGAGACCCAGTACTTC	CSSSLTVREETQYF
TRBJ1-5	TRBV19	15	-	-	TGTGCCAGTAGTATTGGGGGGGTGGACAATCAGCCCCAGCATTTT	CASSIGGVDNQPQHF
TRBJ1-1	TRBV28	14	-	-	TGTGCCAGCAGTTTACGTGTCGGAGACACTGAAGCTTTCTTT	CASSLRVGDTEAFF
TRBJ2-3	TRBV27	17	-	TRBD2	TGTGCCAGCAGTCTTCGAAACCTAGCGGGCCTCACAGATACGCAGTATTTT	CASSLRNLAGLTDTQYF
TRBJ2-3	TRBV2	19	-	TRBD2	TGTGCCAGCAGTGGGTCGTTCCGTGGACTAGCGGGGAGCACAGATACGCAGTATTTT	CASSGSFRGLAGSTDTQYF
TRBJ1-4	TRBV19	13	-	TRBD1	TGTGCCGCTAAGGACAGGGCGGGAGAAAAACTGTTTTTT	CAAKDRAGEKLFF
TRBJ1-6	TRBV19	16	-	-	TGTGCCAGTACCCCGATGTTTAGCTCCTATAATTCACCCCTCCACTTT	CASTPMFSSYNSPLHF
TRBJ2-2	TRBV30	13	-	-	TGTGCCTGGGGAGGACGCGCCAAAGGGGAGCTGTTTTTT	CAWGGRAKGELFF
TRBJ1-6	TRBV2	16	-	-	TGTGCCAGCAGCCCCAATCCAGGGACCTATAATTCACCCCTCCACTTT	CASSPNPGTYNSPLHF
TRBJ2-7	TRBV6-1	14	-	TRBD2	TGTGCCAGCAGCCGCGGACTAGTTGAAGGGGAGCAGTACTTC	CASSRGLVEGEQYF
TRBJ1-2	TRBV7-9	16	once	-	TGTGCCAGCAGCTTATTGCCGTCGACGTCGGGAAAAGGCTACACCTTC	CASSLLPSTSGKGYTF
TRBJ2-5	TRBV6-6	16	-	TRBD2	TGTGCCAGCAGTTCCCCCCCGACTAGCGGGAGCGAGACCCAGTACTTC	CASSSPPTSGSETQYF
TRBJ2-3	TRBV11-2	15	-	-	TGTGCCAGCACCTGGGGTGTCAGGGATACAGATACGCAGTATTTT	CASTWGVRDTDTQYF
TRBJ1-4	TRBV5-1	16	-	TRBD1	TGCGCCAGCCAACCGGGACAGGGTCTAAATAATGAAAAACTGTTTTTT	CASQPGQGLNNEKLFF
TRBJ2-3	TRBV5-8	17	-	-	TGTGCCAGCAGCAGAAGACAGGGGACTATCTACACAGATACGCAGTATTTT	CASSRRQGTIYTDTQYF
TRBJ1-2	TRBV7-8	15	-	-	TGTGCCAGCAGCTTAGAGGGCAGGGGTAACGATGGCTACACCTTC	CASSLEGRGNDGYTF
TRBJ1-5	TRBV4-1	19	-	TRBD1	TGCGCCAGCAGCCAAGATCCTTCCCTCAGGGGGCGAGGCAATCAGCCCCAGCATTTT	CASSQDPSLRGRGNQPQHF
TRBJ2-7	TRBV11-2	14	-	TRBD2	TGTGCCAGCAGCTTAGCGGGAGGGACCTACGAGCAGTACTTC	CASSLAGGTYEQYF
TRBJ1-6	TRBV27	14	-	TRBD1	TGTGCCAGCAGTCCCCGACAGGGCGCTTCACCCCTCCACTTT	CASSPRQGASPLHF
TRBJ2-5	TRBV6-5	14	-	TRBD1	TGTGCCAGTCAGGGGGAATGGGATCAAGAGACCCAGTACTTC	CASQGEWDQETQYF
TRBJ2-7	TRBV2	14	few	-	TGTGCCAGCAGTCTCCGGGCAGGGGCCTACGAGCAGTACTTC	CASSLRAGAYEQYF
TRBJ1-4	TRBV27	16	-	TRBD1	TGTGCCAGCAGTGGCAGGGGGCTGGCAACTAATGAAAAACTGTTTTTT	CASSGRGLATNEKLFF
TRBJ2-7	TRBV19	16	-	TRBD2	TGTGCCAGTAGTCCCGGGACTAGCGGGGGATACTACGAGCAGTACTTC	CASSPGTSGGYYEQYF
TRBJ1-2	TRBV7-9	15	-	-	TGTGCCAGCAGTTCTCTGGCGAACAGGGTGGGTGGCTACACCTTC	CASSSLANRVGGYTF
TRBJ1-1	TRBV5-1	13	-	TRBD1	TGCGCCAGCAGCCCCAGGGACAGGGAGGAAGCTTTCTTT	CASSPRDREEAFF
TRBJ1-1	TRBV6-5	15	-	-	TGTGCCAGCAGTTACTCAGGGGCAGTGGCCACTGAAGCTTTCTTT	CASSYSGAVATEAFF
TRBJ1-5	TRBV28	13	-	-	TGTGCCAGCAGCGCAAGCAGGGTTCAGCCCCAGCATTTT	CASSASRVQPQHF
TRBJ1-5	TRBV5-5	14	-	-	TGTGCCAGCAGCTTGGACGGGGGACGGCAGCCCCAGCATTTT	CASSLDGGRQPQHF
TRBJ2-4	TRBV6-1	19	-	TRBD2	TGTGCCAGCAGTGAAATGGGACTAGCGGGAGTAATCGGCAAAAACATTCAGTACTTC	CASSEMGLAGVIGKNIQYF
TRBJ2-3	TRBV7-9	14	few	-	TGTGCCAGCAGCTTAGTCCCAGGAAGAGATACGCAGTATTTT	CASSLVPGRDTQYF
TRBJ2-3	TRBV11-3	18	few	TRBD2	TGTGCCAGCAGCTTTTGTCTAGCGGGAGGTTTAATCACAGATACGCAGTATTTT	CASSFCLAGGLITDTQYF
TRBJ2-7	TRBV15	16	-	TRBD2	TGTGCCACCAGCCCTAGCGGCCGCCTGGGCTCCTACGAGCAGTACTTC	CATSPSGRLGSYEQYF
TRBJ1-2	TRBV18	13	-	-	TGTGCCAGCTCACCAGGGGGCAGAGATGGCTACACCTTC	CASSPGGRDGYTF
TRBJ2-7	TRBV2	14	-	TRBD2	TGTGCCAGCAGCAGGGCGGGAGGGCCGTACGAGCAGTACTTC	CASSRAGGPYEQYF
TRBJ2-7	TRBV30	14	-	TRBD1	TGTGCCTGGAGTGTACTGGGGAGCTCAGGGGGGCAGTACTTC	CAWSVLGSSGGQYF
TRBJ1-1	TRBV4-1	17	-	-	TGCGCCAGCAGCCACCCGGGGCAGGGAGGCCCGAACACTGAAGCTTTCTTT	CASSHPGQGGPNTEAFF
TRBJ2-5	TRBV5-1	14	-	-	TGCGCCAGCAGCTTGGGACTAGGGAAATACGGGCAGTACTTC	CASSLGLGKYGQYF